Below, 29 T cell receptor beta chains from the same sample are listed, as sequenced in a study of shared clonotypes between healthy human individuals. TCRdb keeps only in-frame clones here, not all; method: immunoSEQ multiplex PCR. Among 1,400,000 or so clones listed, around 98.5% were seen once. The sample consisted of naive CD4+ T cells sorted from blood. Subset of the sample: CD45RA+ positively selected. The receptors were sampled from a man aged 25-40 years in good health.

CDR3 residues: CASSEAWGSDTQYF. The CDR3 bases are TGTGCCAGCAGTGAAGCTTGGGGAAGCGATACGCAGTATTTT. V and J are TRBV2 and TRBJ2-3; D unclear. Trimming stripped 0 bases from V and 6 bases from J, with 10 bases between. CDR1 and CDR2 from the germline V gene are SNHLY and FYNNEI. CDR3 length: 14 amino acids.

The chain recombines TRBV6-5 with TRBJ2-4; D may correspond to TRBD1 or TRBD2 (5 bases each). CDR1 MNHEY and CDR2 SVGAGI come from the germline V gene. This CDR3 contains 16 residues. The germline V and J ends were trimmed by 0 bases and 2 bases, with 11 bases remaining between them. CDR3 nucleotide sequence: TGTGCCAGCAGTTACTCCTTGCCGGGACCCAAAAACATTCAGTACTTC. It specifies CASSYSLPGPKNIQYF.

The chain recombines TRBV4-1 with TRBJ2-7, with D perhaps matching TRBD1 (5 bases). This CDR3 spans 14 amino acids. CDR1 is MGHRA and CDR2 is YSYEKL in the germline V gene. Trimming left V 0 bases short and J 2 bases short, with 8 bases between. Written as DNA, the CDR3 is TGCGCCAGCAGCCAAGAAGGGGTAGCCTACGAGCAGTACTTC. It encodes CASSQEGVAYEQYF.

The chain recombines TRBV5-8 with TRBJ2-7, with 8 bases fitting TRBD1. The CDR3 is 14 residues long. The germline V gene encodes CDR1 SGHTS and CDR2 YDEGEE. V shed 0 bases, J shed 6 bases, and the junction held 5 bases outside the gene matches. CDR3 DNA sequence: TGTGCCAGCAGCTTGGGACAGGGGAGCTCCGAGCAGTACTTC. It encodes CASSLGQGSSEQYF.

As DNA, the CDR3 is TGTGCCAGCAGTCCTAGAGTGCCTCAGCCCCAGCATTTT. It yields the protein CASSPRVPQPQHF. The chain couples TRBV27 to TRBJ1-5, with unresolved D. The germline gives CDR1 MNHEY, CDR2 SMNVEV (reference sequence). The V gene lost 5 bases and the J gene lost 6 bases, with 11 bases spanning the gap. The CDR3 contains 13 residues.

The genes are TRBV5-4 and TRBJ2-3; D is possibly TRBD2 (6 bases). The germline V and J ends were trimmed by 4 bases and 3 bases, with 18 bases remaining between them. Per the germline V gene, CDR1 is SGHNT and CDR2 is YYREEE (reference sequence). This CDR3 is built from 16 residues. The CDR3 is CASSPLTGVGTDTQYF. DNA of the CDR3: TGTGCCAGCAGCCCCCTCACGGGAGTTGGGACAGATACGCAGTATTTT.

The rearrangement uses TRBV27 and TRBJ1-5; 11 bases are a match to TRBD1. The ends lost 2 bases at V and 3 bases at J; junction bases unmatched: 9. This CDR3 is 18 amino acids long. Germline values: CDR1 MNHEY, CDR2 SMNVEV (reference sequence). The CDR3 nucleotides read TGTGCCAGCAGTTTAGGGACAGGGGGGTCATGGAACAATCAGCCCCAGCATTTT. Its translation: CASSLGTGGSWNNQPQHF.

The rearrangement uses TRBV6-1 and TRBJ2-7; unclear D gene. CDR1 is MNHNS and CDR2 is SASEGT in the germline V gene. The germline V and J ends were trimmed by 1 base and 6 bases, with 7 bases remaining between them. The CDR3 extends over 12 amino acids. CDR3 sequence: CASSEDRAEQYF. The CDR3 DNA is TGTGCCAGCAGTGAAGATAGGGCCGAGCAGTACTTC.

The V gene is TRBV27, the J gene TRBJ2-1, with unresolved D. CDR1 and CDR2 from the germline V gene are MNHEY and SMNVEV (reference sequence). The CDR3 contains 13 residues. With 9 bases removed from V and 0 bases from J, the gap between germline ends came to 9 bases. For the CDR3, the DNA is TGTGCCAGTCGAGAAAGCTCCTACAATGAGCAGTTCTTC. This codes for CASRESSYNEQFF.

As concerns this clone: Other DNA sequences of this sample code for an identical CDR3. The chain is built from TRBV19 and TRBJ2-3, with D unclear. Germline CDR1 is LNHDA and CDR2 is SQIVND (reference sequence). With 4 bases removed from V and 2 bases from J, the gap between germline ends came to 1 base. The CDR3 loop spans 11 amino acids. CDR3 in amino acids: CASSNTDTQYF. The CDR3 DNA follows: TGTGCCAGTAGTAACACAGATACGCAGTATTTT.

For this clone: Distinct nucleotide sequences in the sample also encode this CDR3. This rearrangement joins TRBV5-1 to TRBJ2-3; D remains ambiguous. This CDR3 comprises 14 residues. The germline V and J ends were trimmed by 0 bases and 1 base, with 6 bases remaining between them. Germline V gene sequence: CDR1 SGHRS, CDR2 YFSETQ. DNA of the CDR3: TGCGCCAGCAGCTTGGCCCCCGGCACAGATACGCAGTATTTT. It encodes CASSLAPGTDTQYF.

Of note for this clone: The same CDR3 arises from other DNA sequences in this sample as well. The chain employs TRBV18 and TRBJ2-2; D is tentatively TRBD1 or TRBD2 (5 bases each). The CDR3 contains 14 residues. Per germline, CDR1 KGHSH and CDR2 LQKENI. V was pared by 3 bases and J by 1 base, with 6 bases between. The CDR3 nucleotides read TGTGCCAGCTCACCGGGGGTGAACACCGGGGAGCTGTTTTTT. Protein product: CASSPGVNTGELFF.

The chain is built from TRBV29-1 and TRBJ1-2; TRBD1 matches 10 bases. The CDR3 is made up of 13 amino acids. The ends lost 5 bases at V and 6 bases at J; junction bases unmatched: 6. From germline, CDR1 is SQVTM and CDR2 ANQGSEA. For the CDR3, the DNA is TGCAGCGTTTTGACAGGGGGCTCGGATGGCTACACCTTC. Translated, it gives CSVLTGGSDGYTF.

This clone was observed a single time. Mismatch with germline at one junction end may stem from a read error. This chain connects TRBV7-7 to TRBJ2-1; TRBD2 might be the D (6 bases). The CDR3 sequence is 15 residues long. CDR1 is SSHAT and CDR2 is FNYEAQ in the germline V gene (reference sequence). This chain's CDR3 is CASSLRGNSYNEQFF. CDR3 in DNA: TGTGCTAGCAGCTTACGCGGGAACAGCTACAATGAGCAGTTCTTC.

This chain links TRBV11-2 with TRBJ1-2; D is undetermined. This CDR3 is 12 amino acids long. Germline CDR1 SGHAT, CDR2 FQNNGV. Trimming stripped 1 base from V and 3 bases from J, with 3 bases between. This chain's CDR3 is CASSLGDYGYTF. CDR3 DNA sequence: TGTGCCAGCAGCTTAGGGGACTATGGCTACACCTTC.

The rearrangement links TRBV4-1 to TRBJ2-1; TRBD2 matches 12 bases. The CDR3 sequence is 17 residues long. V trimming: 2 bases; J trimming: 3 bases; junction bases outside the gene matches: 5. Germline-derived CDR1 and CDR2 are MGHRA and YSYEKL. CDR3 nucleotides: TGCGCCAGCAGCCAAAGTCCTAGCGGGAGGGTCTACAATGAGCAGTTCTTC. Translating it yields CASSQSPSGRVYNEQFF.

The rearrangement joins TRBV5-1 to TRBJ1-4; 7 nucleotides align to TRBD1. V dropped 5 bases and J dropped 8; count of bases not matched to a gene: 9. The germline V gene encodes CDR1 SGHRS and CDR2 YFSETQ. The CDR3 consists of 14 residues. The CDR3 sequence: CASRAGQWEEKLFF. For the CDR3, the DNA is TGCGCCAGCAGAGCGGGACAGTGGGAGGAAAAACTGTTTTTT.

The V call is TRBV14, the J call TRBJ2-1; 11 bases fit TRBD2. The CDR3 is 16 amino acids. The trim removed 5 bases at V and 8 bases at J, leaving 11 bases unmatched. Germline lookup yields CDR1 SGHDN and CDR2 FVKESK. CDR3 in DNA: TGTGCCAGCAGCTCTCGACCTAGCGGGAGGTTCCATGAGCAGTTCTTC. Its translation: CASSSRPSGRFHEQFF.

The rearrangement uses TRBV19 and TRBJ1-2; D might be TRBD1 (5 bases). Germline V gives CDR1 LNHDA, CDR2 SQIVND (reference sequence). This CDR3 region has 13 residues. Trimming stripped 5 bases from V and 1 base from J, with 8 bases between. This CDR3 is CASSEQVNYGYTF. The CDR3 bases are TGTGCCAGTAGTGAACAGGTTAACTATGGCTACACCTTC.

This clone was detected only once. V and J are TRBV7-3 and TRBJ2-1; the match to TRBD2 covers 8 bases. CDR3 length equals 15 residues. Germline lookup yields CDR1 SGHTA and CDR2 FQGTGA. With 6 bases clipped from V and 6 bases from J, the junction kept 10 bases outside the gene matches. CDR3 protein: CASSPAGTRFNEQFF. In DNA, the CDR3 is TGTGCCAGCAGTCCCGCCGGGACTAGGTTCAATGAGCAGTTCTTC.

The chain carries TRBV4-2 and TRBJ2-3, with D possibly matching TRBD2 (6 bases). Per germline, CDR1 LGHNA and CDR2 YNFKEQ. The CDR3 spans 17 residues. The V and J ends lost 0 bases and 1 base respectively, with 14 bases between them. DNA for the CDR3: TGTGCCAGCAGCCAAGAAATCCGGGCTAGCGGCACAGATACGCAGTATTTT. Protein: CASSQEIRASGTDTQYF.

CDR3 nucleotides: TGTGCCAGCAGCCCGAGCGGGACAGCGAACACTGAAGCTTTCTTT. Amino acids: CASSPSGTANTEAFF. This chain links TRBV5-4 with TRBJ1-1; 7 bases are shared with TRBD1. The ends lost 4 bases at V and 1 base at J; junction bases unmatched: 7. Germline CDR1 SGHNT, CDR2 YYREEE (reference sequence). The CDR3 length is 15 residues.

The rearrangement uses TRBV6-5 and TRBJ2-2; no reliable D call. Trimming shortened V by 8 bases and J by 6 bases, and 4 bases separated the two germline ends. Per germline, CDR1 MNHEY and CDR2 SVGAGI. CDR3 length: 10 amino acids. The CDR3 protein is CASGPGELFF. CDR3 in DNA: TGTGCCAGCGGTCCCGGGGAGCTGTTTTTT.

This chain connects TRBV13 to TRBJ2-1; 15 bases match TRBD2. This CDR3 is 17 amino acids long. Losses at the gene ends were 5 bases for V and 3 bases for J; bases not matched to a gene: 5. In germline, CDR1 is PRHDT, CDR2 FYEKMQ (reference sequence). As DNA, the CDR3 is TGTGCCAGCAGCCCGAGGACTAGCGGGAGGGTCTACAATGAGCAGTTCTTC. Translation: CASSPRTSGRVYNEQFF.

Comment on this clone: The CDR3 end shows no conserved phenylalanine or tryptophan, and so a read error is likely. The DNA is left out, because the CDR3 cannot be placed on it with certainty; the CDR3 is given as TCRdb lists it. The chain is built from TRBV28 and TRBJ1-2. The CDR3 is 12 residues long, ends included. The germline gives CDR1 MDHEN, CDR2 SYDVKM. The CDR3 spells CASRQPSGLDFL.

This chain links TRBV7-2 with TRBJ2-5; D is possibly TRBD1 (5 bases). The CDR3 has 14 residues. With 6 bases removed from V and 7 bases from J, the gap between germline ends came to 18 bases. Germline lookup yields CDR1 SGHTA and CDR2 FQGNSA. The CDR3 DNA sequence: TGTGCCAGCAGTCCTGGCAGGGCCCCCGGGACCCAGTACTTC. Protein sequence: CASSPGRAPGTQYF.

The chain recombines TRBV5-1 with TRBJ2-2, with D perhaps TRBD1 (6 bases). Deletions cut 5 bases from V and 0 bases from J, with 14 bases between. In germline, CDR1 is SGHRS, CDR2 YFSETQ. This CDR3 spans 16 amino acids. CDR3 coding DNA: TGCGCCAGCAGTGGGTTGGGGGCCCCGAACACCGGGGAGCTGTTTTTT. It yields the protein CASSGLGAPNTGELFF.

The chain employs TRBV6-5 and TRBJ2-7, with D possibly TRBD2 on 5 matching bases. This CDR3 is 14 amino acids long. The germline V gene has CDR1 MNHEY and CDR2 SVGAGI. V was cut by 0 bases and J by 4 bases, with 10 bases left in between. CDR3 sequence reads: CASSYSKGGYEQYF. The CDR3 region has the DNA TGTGCCAGCAGTTACTCGAAGGGCGGGTACGAGCAGTACTTC.

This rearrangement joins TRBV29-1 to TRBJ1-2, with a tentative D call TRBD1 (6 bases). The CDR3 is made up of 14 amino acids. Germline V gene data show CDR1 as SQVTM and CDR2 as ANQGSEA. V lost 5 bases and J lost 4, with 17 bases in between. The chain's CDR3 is CSVKGGEKTYGYTF. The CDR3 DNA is TGCAGCGTTAAAGGGGGAGAGAAAACCTATGGCTACACCTTC.